The T cell receptor beta chain under discussion was sequenced for a study of blood T cell repertoires in COVID-19. The V and J ends lost 1 base and 4 bases respectively, with 8 bases between them. Germline values: CDR1 SEHNR, CDR2 FQNEAQ (reference sequence). The CDR3 contains 14 residues. Here immunoSEQ multiplex PCR was the method, and the copy in TCRdb shows in-frame clones only, minus some. The table lists some 190,000 clones, approximately 80% of them singletons. J is TRBJ1-5 and V is TRBV7-9; tentatively, D is TRBD1 (5 bases). Sequencing was carried out using PBMCs or T cells enriched from blood (not recorded which). The sequence was obtained from a man in his 60s who had been exposed to COVID-19. Here the CDR3 reads CASSLGSGNQPQHF. The CDR3 DNA reads as TGTGCCAGCAGCTTAGGGTCAGGGAATCAGCCCCAGCATTTT.